A single sample gave rise to the 27 T cell receptor beta chains below, sequenced in a study of cytotoxic CD8 clonotypes in ibrutinib-treated CLL. The table came from immunoSEQ multiplex PCR; TCRdb's copy has only in-frame clones and leaves some out. Among tens of thousands of clones, about 65% were seen once, and the ten largest hold roughly 45%. The material was PBMCs, obtained after 12 months of ibrutinib treatment. The origin of the receptors is a human donor with chronic lymphocytic leukemia.

The V and J genes are TRBV5-1 and TRBJ2-2; 7 bases line up with TRBD1. V was pared by 5 bases and J by 4 bases, with 11 bases of the junction left unmatched. The germline CDR1 and CDR2 sequences are SGHRS and YFSETQ. The CDR3 spans 16 residues. CDR3 nucleotides: TGCGCCAGCAGATTCGACAGGGCGGGCCTCACCGGGGAGCTGTTTTTT. Protein product: CASRFDRAGLTGELFF.

The genes are TRBV5-4 and TRBJ2-7; a possible D gene is TRBD2 (5 bases). With 4 bases removed from V and 6 bases from J, the gap between germline ends came to 14 bases. The length of the CDR3 is 13 residues. CDR1 is SGHNT, CDR2 YYREEE, per germline (reference sequence). The CDR3 loop reads CASSLDFAGEQYF. In DNA, the CDR3 is TGTGCCAGCAGCCTAGACTTCGCGGGCGAGCAGTACTTC.

The V and J genes are TRBV9 and TRBJ2-5, with D possibly being TRBD1 (5 bases). CDR3 length equals 14 residues. Between the trimmed V and J ends, which lost 0 bases and 4 bases, there was a span of 10 bases. Germline CDR1 reads SGDLS; CDR2 reads YYNGEE. The DNA of the CDR3 is TGTGCCAGCAGCGTAGGTGGGGCGCGAGAGACCCAGTACTTC. Protein: CASSVGGARETQYF.

The chain is built from TRBV27 and TRBJ1-2; D is ambiguous. V was cut by 5 bases and J by 7 bases, with 14 bases left in between. Germline V gives CDR1 MNHEY, CDR2 SMNVEV (reference sequence). The length of the CDR3 is 13 residues. DNA of the CDR3: TGTGCCAGCAGTCCCACTCAACAAACTGGCTACACCTTC. This codes for CASSPTQQTGYTF.

This chain links TRBV5-4 with TRBJ2-7; D remains unclear. CDR1 is SGHNT and CDR2 is YYREEE in the germline V gene (reference sequence). This CDR3 comprises 12 residues. V gave up 0 bases and J gave up 2 bases, with 3 bases separating them. Written as DNA, the CDR3 is TGTGCCAGCAGCTTGGGCACCTACGAGCAGTACTTC. This gives the protein CASSLGTYEQYF. The whole variable domain, filled in from reference TRBV5-4 and TRBJ2-7, reads ETGVTQSPTHLIKTRGQQVTLRCSSQSGHNTVSWYQQALGQGPQFIFQYYREEENGRGNFPPRFSGLQFPNYSSELNVNALELDDSALYLCASSLGTYEQYFGPGTRLTVT.

The chain uses TRBV10-3 and TRBJ2-3; 8 bases match TRBD2. This CDR3 contains 15 residues. Germline V gene sequence: CDR1 ENHRY, CDR2 SYGVKD. The ends lost 4 bases at V and 3 bases at J; junction bases unmatched: 6. CDR3 sequence (DNA): TGTGCCATCAGTGCGGGGACTAGTGGTACAGATACGCAGTATTTT. It yields the protein CAISAGTSGTDTQYF.

The CDR3 loop is CAWRKDRESYGYTF. The CDR3 DNA reads TGTGCCTGGAGAAAGGACAGGGAGAGCTATGGCTACACCTTC. The chain carries TRBV30 and TRBJ1-2, with TRBD1 matching 8 bases. Germline V gives CDR1 GTSNPN, CDR2 SVGIG (reference sequence). There are 14 residues in the CDR3. V lost 3 bases, J lost 4 bases, and 7 bases stayed unmatched.

The V gene is TRBV2, the J gene TRBJ1-2; D remains unclear. The CDR3 contains 11 residues. The germline CDR1 and CDR2 sequences are SNHLY and FYNNEI. Trimming shortened V by 6 bases and J by 8 bases, and 10 bases separated the two germline ends. The CDR3 reads CASSRNGGYTF. The CDR3, as DNA: TGTGCCAGCAGCAGGAACGGAGGCTACACCTTC.

The V gene is TRBV2, the J gene TRBJ2-1; D is undetermined. CDR1 and CDR2 from the germline V gene are SNHLY and FYNNEI. The CDR3 length is 18 residues. Trimming shortened V by 6 bases and J by 2 bases, and 23 bases separated the two germline ends. The CDR3 is CASSGLVIVTGTYNEQFF. CDR3 nucleotide sequence: TGTGCCAGCAGCGGGCTAGTTATCGTGACTGGGACCTACAATGAGCAGTTCTTC.

The chain has TRBV5-1 and TRBJ2-7; D is possibly TRBD1 or TRBD2 (5 bases each). The CDR3 totals 13 residues. Trimming left V 1 base short and J 6 bases short, with 11 bases between. Germline CDR1 and CDR2: SGHRS and YFSETQ. In nucleotides, the CDR3 is TGCGCCAGCAGCTTGCCCAGGGCGGGCGAGCAGTACTTC. This sequence encodes CASSLPRAGEQYF.

The chain couples TRBV2 to TRBJ1-1; 8 nucleotides align to TRBD1. The germline V gene has CDR1 SNHLY and CDR2 FYNNEI. V shed 6 bases and J 5 bases; nucleotides not matched to a gene: 5. The CDR3 sequence is 13 residues long. This CDR3 reads CASSGQGGTEAFF. DNA for the CDR3: TGTGCCAGCAGCGGACAGGGCGGGACTGAAGCTTTCTTT.

The chain joins TRBV6-1 to TRBJ2-7; tentatively, D is TRBD2 (6 bases). The V end was cut by 3 bases, the J end by 11 bases, with 11 bases between. Germline V lookup: CDR1 MNHNS, CDR2 SASEGT. The CDR3 has 11 residues. The CDR3 nucleotides read TGTGCCAGCAGTGATCGGAGGGAGGAGTACTTC. Translating it yields CASSDRREEYF.

The chain uses TRBV6-5 and TRBJ1-1; perhaps TRBD1 as D (6 bases). Germline loops: CDR1 MNHEY, CDR2 SVGAGI. This CDR3 is built from 13 residues. V lost 6 bases and J 7 bases, leaving 15 bases between the germline ends. Here the CDR3 reads CASSPGTKYEAFF. CDR3 DNA sequence: TGTGCCAGCAGCCCCGGGACAAAGTATGAAGCTTTCTTT.

This chain joins TRBV7-9 and TRBJ1-4; a weak D match, TRBD1 (5 bases). Germline V CDR1 and CDR2: SEHNR, FQNEAQ (reference sequence). V was pared by 8 bases and J by 5 bases, with 18 bases between. This CDR3 is 15 amino acids long. As DNA, the CDR3 is TGTGCCAGCCTACCTTGGGGCGGAACCAATGAAAAACTGTTTTTT. Its protein is CASLPWGGTNEKLFF.

The rearrangement links TRBV7-8 to TRBJ2-5; 11 bases are shared with TRBD2. Trimming at V came to 7 bases and at J to 3 bases, leaving 25 bases not matched to a gene. This CDR3 is built from 21 residues. CDR1 and CDR2 (germline): SGHVS, FQNEAQ. The CDR3 nucleotides read TGTGCCAGCACCTCTTCAATCGGACTAGCGGGCCTTAAAAAGTCAGAAGAGACCCAGTACTTC. It encodes CASTSSIGLAGLKKSEETQYF.

The chain uses TRBV6-5 and TRBJ1-1; the match to TRBD1 covers 7 bases. Looked up from germline, CDR1 is MNHEY and CDR2 is SVGAGI. After removal of 6 bases from V and 3 bases from J, the junction contained 10 bases not matched to a gene. The CDR3 is 15 residues long. The CDR3 reads CASSHVGGRDTEAFF. The CDR3 nucleotides are TGTGCCAGCAGCCACGTAGGGGGCCGGGACACTGAAGCTTTCTTT.

This clone was counted between two and nine times. This chain links TRBV7-8 with TRBJ1-5; D ambiguous. The CDR3 totals 13 residues. Trimming pared 2 bases from V and 4 bases from J, leaving 6 bases between. Germline V gene data show CDR1 as SGHVS and CDR2 as FQNEAQ. In nucleotides, the CDR3 is TGTGCCAGCAGCTTATTTGGGAATCAGCCCCAGCATTTT. Encoded protein: CASSLFGNQPQHF.

This clone has just a few counts. The chain recombines TRBV10-2 with TRBJ2-1; TRBD2 matches at 11 bases. Germline loops: CDR1 WSHSY, CDR2 SAAADI. The V segment lost 5 bases and the J segment 6 bases; nucleotides outside the gene matches: 9. This CDR3 contains 16 residues. The CDR3, as DNA: TGCGCCAGCAGTCGGACTAGCGGGTCTGCGGGCAATGAGCAGTTCTTC. This codes for CASSRTSGSAGNEQFF.

This chain uses TRBV5-1 with TRBJ2-1, with D possibly being TRBD1 (6 bases). Germline V gene data show CDR1 as SGHRS and CDR2 as YFSETQ. The CDR3 is 15 amino acids. V was trimmed by 0 bases and J by 4 bases, leaving 11 bases between them. In nucleotides, the CDR3 is TGCGCCAGCAGCTTGGTGGGGGCTGGGTACAATGAGCAGTTCTTC. This encodes CASSLVGAGYNEQFF. Full variable domain (rest looked up from reference TRBV5-1 and TRBJ2-1): KAGVTQTPRYLIKTRGQQVTLSCSPISGHRSVSWYQQTPGQGLQFLFEYFSETQRNKGNFPGRFSGRQFSNSRSEMNVSTLELGDSALYLCASSLVGAGYNEQFFGPGTRLTVL.

J is TRBJ1-4 and V is TRBV5-1; 8 bases align to TRBD1. Germline lookup yields CDR1 SGHRS and CDR2 YFSETQ. The CDR3 length is 15 residues. V was pared by 2 bases and J by 6 bases, with 6 bases of the junction left unmatched. The CDR3 loop reads CASSLSGQGYEKLFF. DNA of the CDR3: TGCGCCAGCAGCTTAAGTGGACAGGGCTATGAAAAACTGTTTTTT.

The V call is TRBV2, the J call TRBJ2-3; D gene ambiguous. The V gene's germline CDR1 is SNHLY and CDR2 FYNNEI. V was cut by 0 bases and J by 6 bases, with 7 bases left in between. The CDR3 has 13 residues. In nucleotides, the CDR3 is TGTGCCAGCAGTGAAGCGGGTAGGGATACGCAGTATTTT. It codes for CASSEAGRDTQYF.

This sequence joins TRBV5-8 and TRBJ2-5; 11 bases fit TRBD1. The germline CDR1 and CDR2 sequences are SGHTS and YDEGEE. CDR3 length: 13 residues. Trimming took 4 bases from V and 10 from J; bases not matched to a gene: 6. CDR3 bases: TGTGCCAGCAGCCGGGACAGGGGGGCGGACCAGTACTTC. Residues: CASSRDRGADQYF.

The CDR3 nucleotides are TGTGCCAGCAGTTTGGGCCGGGTGACGTCCTCGGCCGCGGGTACGCAGTATTTT. Its protein is CASSLGRVTSSAAGTQYF. The rearrangement uses TRBV27 and TRBJ2-3; tentatively, D is TRBD2 (5 bases). Germline CDR1 reads MNHEY; CDR2 reads SMNVEV (reference sequence). The V end lost 3 bases, the J end lost 8 bases, and 27 bases lay between the germline ends. This CDR3 region has 18 residues.

The V and J genes are TRBV5-1 and TRBJ2-7, with D perhaps matching TRBD1 (6 bases). The germline CDR1 and CDR2 sequences are SGHRS and YFSETQ. V dropped 3 bases and J dropped 3 bases, with 7 bases sitting between them. This CDR3 comprises 12 residues. The CDR3 loop reads CASSSDSYEQYF. Here the CDR3 DNA reads TGCGCCAGCAGCTCGGACAGCTACGAGCAGTACTTC.

The chain is built from TRBV29-1 and TRBJ2-3; TRBD2 is a possible D gene (6 bases). This CDR3 comprises 15 residues. Germline-derived CDR1 and CDR2 are SQVTM and ANQGSEA. Trimming took 0 bases from V and 6 from J, leaving 16 bases between them. The CDR3 DNA reads TGCAGCGTTGAAGATAACGGGAGTGCGGGGGATACGCAGTATTTT. Its protein is CSVEDNGSAGDTQYF.

The chain links TRBV25-1 to TRBJ2-5, with 7 bases lining up with TRBD1. V was pared by 10 bases and J by 4 bases, with 6 bases of the junction left unmatched. The CDR3 is 12 residues long. The germline V gene has CDR1 MGHDK and CDR2 SYGVNS. The CDR3 is CATATGIETQYF. The CDR3 nucleotides are TGTGCCACCGCGACAGGGATAGAGACCCAGTACTTC.

This clone was found once. The chain joins TRBV6-5 to TRBJ1-5; D is undetermined. The CDR3 runs to 15 residues. V was clipped by 6 bases and J by 0 bases, with 12 bases between them. Germline loops: CDR1 MNHEY, CDR2 SVGAGI. The CDR3 reads CASRPDGYSNQPQHF. The DNA for the CDR3 is TGTGCCAGCAGACCGGACGGTTATAGCAATCAGCCCCAGCATTTT.